This paragraph covers one T cell receptor beta chain sequence. Its cognate antigen has yet to be identified. No much larger clonotype is one base removed from it; base qualities were not supplied. TCR beta libraries were generated from genomic DNA with the immunoSEQ kit, following the manufacturer's recommendations. For library preparation, a first multiplex PCR was performed with proprietary primers, followed by a second PCR in which unique barcodes were added, and bead cleanups were performed after each round. Each sample batch included a kit-provided positive control reaction and a negative control reaction. The final libraries underwent checking on an Agilent 4200 TapeStation D1000 ScreenTape, volumetric pooling, and quantification by qPCR. Sequencing was performed on an Illumina NextSeq500 with a MidOutput 150-cycle cartridge, and 156 Read1 and 15 Index1 cycles were run with kit custom primers. The pooled library was loaded at approximately 0.98 pM with 20% PhiX control spiked in. The original methods were these. The vendor-processed data were analyzed in R, and a clonotype was defined as all T cells that share the same CDR3 nucleotide sequence. In the clone abundance analyses, frequencies were normalized to the 10,000 most abundant clones in each sample. Public T cell clones, which averaged fewer than five per sample, were removed prior to analysis. Tumor-enriched clonotypes and baseline blood-enriched clonotypes were defined as those with an abundance difference of at least 32-fold between compartments. A beta-binomial differential abundance model was applied to find clonotypes that expanded or contracted between blood time points. Similarity between tumor and blood repertoires was quantified using the Baroni-Urbani and Buser coefficient, and groups were compared with two-tailed Wilcoxon tests in R. The clones in this table, taken by TCRdb from immuneACCESS, are in-frame only. Not every clone is retained; where verified, under half of the shortfall comes from an unresolved V gene, and the cause of the rest is unknown. V, J and clone size were drawn from that table, and D and trimming were deduced from the DNA. The sample table records 150,000 to 200,000 clones; 88% of these occur just once. About 11% of the sample comes from the top ten.

These data are taken from a study of radiation and T cells in renal cell carcinoma (TCRdb year 2020). Background for the entire study: In total, approximately 51 samples, comprising 26 tumors and roughly 27 peripheral blood samples, were subjected to TCR beta sequencing. The last blood draw occurred 4 weeks after radiation, at the same time as nephrectomy. Across all 50 or so samples, over 4,000,000 unique CDR3 nucleotide sequences encoding approximately 3,000,000 unique CDR3 amino acid sequences were identified.

The sample's time point, from its label and the paper: blood 4 weeks post-SBRT, at nephrectomy. According to the study, the label for this sample's treatment or condition signals: 15 Gy SBRT to primary tumor, nephrectomy 4 weeks later. Samples came from a clinical trial, in which primary renal cell carcinomas received 15 Gy stereotactic body radiation therapy followed by nephrectomy 4 weeks later. To follow tumor-enriched clonotypes, serial peripheral blood was collected from radiation-treated patients at baseline and at 2 weeks and 4 weeks after SBRT. All patients had renal cell carcinoma with clear cell pathology. Genomic DNA for TCR sequencing was prepared using the QIAamp DNA Blood Mini Kit (Qiagen). The analyses included just those samples that passed every quality control check. Cut back by 5 bases and 7 bases, the V and J ends lie 18 bases apart. Per the germline V gene, SGHTA is the CDR1 and FQGNSA is the CDR2. The CDR3 runs 16 residues from the cysteine to the phenylalanine. The only DNA kept is the CDR3, 48 bases in frame from the first base.

What the study reported, not specific to this receptor: Changes in the blood repertoire were not tracked past 4 weeks after treatment. With a single-armed trial design, the study had no way to address how radiation dose or scheduling affects the TCR repertoire. No pretreatment tumor biopsies were available, so the baseline intratumoral presence of clonotypes could not be determined. In blood, the top tumor clonotypes increased from baseline to 2 weeks after radiation and then shrank by 4 weeks, which suggests a temporary expansion of tumor-resident clones.

The rearranged segments are TRBV7-2 and TRBJ1-6; TRBD1 is a weak D gene call, 6 bases matching. This material consisted of blood, taken from a patient whose treatment included radiotherapy and nephrectomy. The receptor was derived from a woman aged 50 to 65 with renal cell carcinoma. The CDR3 region reads CASSPQGGLGNSPLHF. The base sequence is TGTGCCAGCAGCCCACAGGGCGGGCTGGGAAATTCACCCCTCCACTTT.